This T cell receptor (beta chain) was captured by sequencing in a study of blood T cell repertoires in COVID-19. Study information: Samples representing acute and convalescent COVID-19 were sourced from the United States, Italy and Spain. Sources were T cells, B-cell-depleted T cells, or PBMCs; the material itself was cDNA or gDNA.

This CDR3 is 15 amino acids long. CDR1 SGHRS and CDR2 YFSETQ come from the germline V gene. V was trimmed by 0 bases and J by 7 bases, leaving 16 bases between them. In the original analysis: How many nucleated cells were present was estimated from reference gene primer amplification. Clones were sequenced by immunoSEQ multiplex PCR, and TCRdb holds only the in-frame ones, with some missing. That table furnishes V, J and clone size, whereas the DNA furnished D and trimming. The repertoire holds approximately 200,000 clones, with approximately 80% as singletons. The rearrangement uses TRBV5-1 and TRBJ1-1, with D unclear. The sample comprised peripheral blood. This receptor was taken from a woman in her 50s with acute or convalescent COVID-19. CDR3 in amino acids: CASSLDPRPGSEAFF. In DNA, the CDR3 is TGCGCCAGCAGCTTGGATCCTAGGCCCGGGAGTGAAGCTTTCTTT.